These T cell receptor beta chains were read from a single sample in a study of cytomegalovirus exposure and HLA in healthy donors. Sequencing was performed with immunoSEQ multiplex PCR; in TCRdb, only in-frame clones are kept and a portion is missing. The sample features approximately 130,000 clones, with 1.5% to 2% in its top ten. The material sequenced was PBMCs. These receptors were collected from a woman aged 60-75 years in good health and CMV-seronegative. Both conserved end residues are part of each CDR3. The D gene is left open where the match is weak.

>TRBD1|TRBJ2-5|TRBV6-1
TGTGCCAGCAGTGCCGGGACAGGGGGCTCGGAGACCCAGTACTTC
CASSAGTGGSETQYF
>TRBD2|TRBJ2-4|TRBV5-6
TGTGCCAGCAGCTTGGAGACTAGCGGGGGACGGGCCAAAAACATTCAGTACTTC
CASSLETSGGRAKNIQYF
>.|TRBJ1-2|TRBV19
TGTGCCAGTAGTGTAGGGCATGGCTACACCTTC
CASSVGHGYTF
>.|TRBJ1-5|TRBV9
TGTGCCAGCAGCGTAGGGGAGGGGGGCAATCAGCCCCAGCATTTT
CASSVGEGGNQPQHF
>.|TRBJ1-3|TRBV5-4
TGTGCCAGCAGCTTGCAGGGAAGTGGAAACACCATATATTTT
CASSLQGSGNTIYF
>.|TRBJ1-3|TRBV9
TGTGCCAGCAGCGTGGCAGGAGGAAACACCATATATTTT
CASSVAGGNTIYF
>.|TRBJ2-1|TRBV5-1
TGCGCCAGCAGCGTATCGACACAATCCTACAATGAGCAGTTCTTC
CASSVSTQSYNEQFF
>.|TRBJ1-2|TRBV10-3
TGTGCCATCAGTGAGGCAGTTACTAACTATGGCTACACCTTC
CAISEAVTNYGYTF
>TRBD2|TRBJ2-7|TRBV28
TGTGCCAGCAGTTCCCCCGGGACTAGCGGACGCTCCTACGAGCAGTACTTC
CASSSPGTSGRSYEQYF
>.|TRBJ2-1|TRBV7-8
TGTGCCAGCAGTTTTAGGCGGGATAAGATCAATGAGCAGTTCTTC
CASSFRRDKINEQFF
>.|TRBJ2-3|TRBV5-1
TGCGCCAGCAGCTCCGGGTCCCCCACAGATACGCAGTATTTT
CASSSGSPTDTQYF
>TRBD1|TRBJ2-3|TRBV5-4
TGTGCCAGCAGCTTGGGAGGGGGCGGGCGAGATACGCAGTATTTT
CASSLGGGGRDTQYF
>TRBD1|TRBJ2-1|TRBV9
TGTGCCAGCAGCTCGATCACAGCCCGGGACAGAAATGAGCAGTTCTTC
CASSSITARDRNEQFF
>TRBD2|TRBJ2-1|TRBV2
TGTGCCAGCAGTGAATCGGGACTAGCGGTGAGCTCCTACAATGAGCAGTTCTTC
CASSESGLAVSSYNEQFF
>.|TRBJ1-1|TRBV27
TGTGCCAGCAGTTTATCCTCGGGGGTCAGGGCTTTCTTT
CASSLSSGVRAFF
>.|TRBJ2-7|TRBV2
TGTGCCAGCAGTGACTTGGACAGACTCTACGAGCAGTACTTC
CASSDLDRLYEQYF
>TRBD2|TRBJ2-1|TRBV2
TGTGCCAGCAGTGCACGGCGGGAGAGGAATGAGCAGTTCTTC
CASSARRERNEQFF
>.|TRBJ2-7|TRBV2
TGTGCCAGCAGTGGGGGCCCTAACAGTTACGAGCAGTACTTC
CASSGGPNSYEQYF
>TRBD2|TRBJ2-1|TRBV6-5
TGTGCCAGCAGCCCAGGGGCTAGCGGGGTGCAGTTCTTC
CASSPGASGVQFF
>.|TRBJ1-1|TRBV5-1
TGCGCCAGCAGCTTGGCCGGGAACACTGAAGCTTTCTTT
CASSLAGNTEAFF
>.|TRBJ2-5|TRBV11-2
TGTGCCAGCAGCTCTTCGGGAGCGGGAGAGACCCAGTACTTC
CASSSSGAGETQYF
>TRBD2|TRBJ2-7|TRBV5-1
TGCGCCAGCAGATCGGTCACTGGCGGGGGGGCTCAAGGGCAGTACTTC
CASRSVTGGGAQGQYF
>.|TRBJ2-3|TRBV6-4
TGTGCCAGCAGTCGGTCGGACGGGAATGCAGATACGCAGTATTTT
CASSRSDGNADTQYF
>.|TRBJ2-6|TRBV7-7
TGTGCTATTCAGGGGTCTGGGGCCAACGTCCTGACTTTC
CAIQGSGANVLTF
>.|TRBJ2-7|TRBV29-1
TGCAGTTTCTCTGCGGGAACCTACGAGCAGTACTTC
CSFSAGTYEQYF
>TRBD1|TRBJ1-2|TRBV28
TGTGCCAGCAGTTTACGGCAGGGGGCCCCTTATGGCTACACCTTC
CASSLRQGAPYGYTF
>TRBD2|TRBJ2-1|TRBV28
TGTGCCAGCATGATAGCGGGGTCCTACAATGAGCAGTTCTTC
CASMIAGSYNEQFF
>.|TRBJ1-1|TRBV7-9
TGTGCCAGCAGCCAGGGCCCATTCGGGACTGAAGCTTTCTTT
CASSQGPFGTEAFF
>TRBD1|TRBJ2-7|TRBV7-2
TGTGCCAGCAAACCGGGACAGGGGCTTTCCTACGAGCAGTACTTC
CASKPGQGLSYEQYF
>TRBD1|TRBJ2-1|TRBV6-4
TGTGCCAGCAGTCCCGTCCCGGGACAGGGAAATGAGCAGTTCTTC
CASSPVPGQGNEQFF
>.|TRBJ2-2|TRBV11-3
TGTGCCAGCAGCTTTTATGTCGGGGAGCTGTTTTTT
CASSFYVGELFF
>TRBD1|TRBJ2-5|TRBV6-5
TGTGCCAGCAGACTAACAGGGGGACGGGAGACCCAGTACTTC
CASRLTGGRETQYF
>TRBD1|TRBJ2-7|TRBV2
TGTGCCAGCAGAAGGGACAGGGCCCCCCTCGAGCAGTACTTC
CASRRDRAPLEQYF
>.|TRBJ1-1|TRBV19
TGTGCCAGTAGTTTAAGCGACGGGGACACTGAAGCTTTCTTT
CASSLSDGDTEAFF
>.|TRBJ2-2|TRBV15
TGTGCCACCAGCAGAGGAGGAACCGGGGAGCTGTTTTTT
CATSRGGTGELFF
>.|TRBJ2-2|TRBV2
TGTGCCAGCAAGCCGCAGAACACCGGGGAGCTGTTTTTT
CASKPQNTGELFF